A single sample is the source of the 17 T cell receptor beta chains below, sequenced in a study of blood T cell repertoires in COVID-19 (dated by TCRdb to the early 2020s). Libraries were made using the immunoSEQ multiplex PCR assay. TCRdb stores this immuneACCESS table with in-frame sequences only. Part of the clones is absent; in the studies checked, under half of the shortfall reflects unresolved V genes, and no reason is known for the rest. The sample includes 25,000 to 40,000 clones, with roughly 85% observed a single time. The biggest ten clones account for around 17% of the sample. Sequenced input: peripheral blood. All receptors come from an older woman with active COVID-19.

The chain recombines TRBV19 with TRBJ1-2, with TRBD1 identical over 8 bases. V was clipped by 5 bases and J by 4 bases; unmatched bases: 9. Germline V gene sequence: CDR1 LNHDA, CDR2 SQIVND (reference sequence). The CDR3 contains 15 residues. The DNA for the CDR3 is TGTGCCAGTAGTCCTGGACAGGGTGTCGGCTATGGCTACACCTTC. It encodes CASSPGQGVGYGYTF.

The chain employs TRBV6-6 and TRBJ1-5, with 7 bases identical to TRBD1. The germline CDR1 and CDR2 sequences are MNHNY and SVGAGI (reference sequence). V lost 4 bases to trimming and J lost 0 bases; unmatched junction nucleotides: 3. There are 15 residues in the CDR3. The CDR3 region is CASSSSGGSNQPQHF. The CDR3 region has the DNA TGTGCCAGCAGTTCTTCAGGGGGTAGCAATCAGCCCCAGCATTTT.

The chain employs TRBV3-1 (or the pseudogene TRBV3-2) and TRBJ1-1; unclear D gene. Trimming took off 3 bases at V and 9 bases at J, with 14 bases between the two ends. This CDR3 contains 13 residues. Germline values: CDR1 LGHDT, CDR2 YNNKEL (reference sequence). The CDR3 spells CASSQAPYSQAFF. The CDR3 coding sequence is TGTGCCAGCAGCCAGGCTCCGTACAGTCAAGCTTTCTTT.

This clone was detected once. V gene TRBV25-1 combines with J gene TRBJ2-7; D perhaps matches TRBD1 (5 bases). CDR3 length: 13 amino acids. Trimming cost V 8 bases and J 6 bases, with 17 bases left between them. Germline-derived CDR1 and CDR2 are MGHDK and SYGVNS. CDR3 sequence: CASQNRGSSEQYF. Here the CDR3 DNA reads TGTGCCAGCCAGAATAGGGGCTCGAGCGAGCAGTACTTC.

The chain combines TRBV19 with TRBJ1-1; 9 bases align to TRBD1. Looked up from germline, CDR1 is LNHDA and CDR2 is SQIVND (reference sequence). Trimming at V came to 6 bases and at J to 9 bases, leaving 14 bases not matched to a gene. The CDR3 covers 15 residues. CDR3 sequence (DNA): TGTGCCAGTAGCAACGACGGGACAGGGACCTCCCAAGCTTTCTTT. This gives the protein CASSNDGTGTSQAFF.

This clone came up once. In DNA, the CDR3 is TGTGCCAGCAGTTACTCTTTCGGGCAGCCCCAGCATTTT. Protein: CASSYSFGQPQHF. The chain couples TRBV6-5 to TRBJ1-5; D is ambiguous. Trimming took 0 bases from V and 7 from J, leaving 7 bases between them. The CDR3 is made up of 13 amino acids. Germline loops: CDR1 MNHEY, CDR2 SVGAGI.

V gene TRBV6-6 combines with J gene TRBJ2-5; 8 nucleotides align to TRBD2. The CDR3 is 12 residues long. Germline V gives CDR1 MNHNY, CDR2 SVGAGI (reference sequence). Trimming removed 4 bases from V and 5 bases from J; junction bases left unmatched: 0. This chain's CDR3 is CASSSGGETQYF. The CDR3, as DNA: TGTGCCAGCAGTTCGGGGGGGGAGACCCAGTACTTC.

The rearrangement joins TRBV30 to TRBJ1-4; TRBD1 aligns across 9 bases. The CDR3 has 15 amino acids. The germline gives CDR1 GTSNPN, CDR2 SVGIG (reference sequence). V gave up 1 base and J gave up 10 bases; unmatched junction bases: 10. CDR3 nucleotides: TGTGCCTGGAGTGACCCGGGACAGGGCATGGGAAAACTGTTTTTT. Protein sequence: CAWSDPGQGMGKLFF.

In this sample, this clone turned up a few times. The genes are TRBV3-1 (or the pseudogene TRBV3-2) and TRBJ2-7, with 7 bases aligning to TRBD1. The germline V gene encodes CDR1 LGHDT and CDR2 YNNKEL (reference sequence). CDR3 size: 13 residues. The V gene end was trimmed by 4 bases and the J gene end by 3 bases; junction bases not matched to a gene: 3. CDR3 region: CASSLRDSYEQYF. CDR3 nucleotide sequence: TGTGCCAGCAGCCTAAGGGACAGCTACGAGCAGTACTTC.

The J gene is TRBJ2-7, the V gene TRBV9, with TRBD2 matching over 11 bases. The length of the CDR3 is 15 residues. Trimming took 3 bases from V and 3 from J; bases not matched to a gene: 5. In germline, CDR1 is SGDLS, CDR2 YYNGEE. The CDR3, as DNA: TGTGCCAGCAGCGGACACGGGACTAGCGGCTACGAGCAGTACTTC. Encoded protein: CASSGHGTSGYEQYF.

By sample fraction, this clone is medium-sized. The CDR3 nucleotides read TGTGCCAGCAGCCAAGGAGTCCCGGACACCGGGGAGCTGTTTTTT. Amino acid sequence: CASSQGVPDTGELFF. The V call is TRBV4-2, the J call TRBJ2-2; no reliable D call. The V and J ends lost 1 base and 3 bases respectively, with 9 bases between them. Germline assignment: CDR1 LGHNA and CDR2 YNFKEQ. The CDR3 consists of 15 residues.

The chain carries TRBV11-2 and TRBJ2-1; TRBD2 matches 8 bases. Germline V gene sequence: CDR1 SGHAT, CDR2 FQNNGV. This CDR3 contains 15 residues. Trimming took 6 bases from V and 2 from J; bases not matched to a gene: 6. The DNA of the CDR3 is TGTGCCAGCAGACTTGTGCGGGAGGCCTACAATGAGCAGTTCTTC. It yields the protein CASRLVREAYNEQFF.

Written as DNA, the CDR3 is TGCGCCAGCAGCCAGGAGACAGGGAGCTCCTATAATTCACCCCTCCACTTT. Its protein product is CASSQETGSSYNSPLHF. The V call is TRBV4-1, the J call TRBJ1-6, with 7 nucleotides matching TRBD1. Germline values: CDR1 MGHRA, CDR2 YSYEKL. This CDR3 has 17 amino acids. The J segment lost 0 bases and the V segment lost 3 bases, leaving 5 bases of the junction unmatched.

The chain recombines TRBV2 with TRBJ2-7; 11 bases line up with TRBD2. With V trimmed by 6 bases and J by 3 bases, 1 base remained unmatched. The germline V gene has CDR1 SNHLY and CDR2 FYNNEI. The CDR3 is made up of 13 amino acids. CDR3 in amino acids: CASRLAGDYEQYF. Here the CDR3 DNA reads TGTGCCAGCAGACTAGCGGGGGACTACGAGCAGTACTTC.

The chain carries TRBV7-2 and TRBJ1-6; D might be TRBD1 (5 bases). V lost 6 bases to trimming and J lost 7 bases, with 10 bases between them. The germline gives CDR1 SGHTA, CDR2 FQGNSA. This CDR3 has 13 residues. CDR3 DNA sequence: TGTGCCAGCAGTGGGGGGGTCAATTCACCCCTCCACTTT. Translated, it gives CASSGGVNSPLHF.

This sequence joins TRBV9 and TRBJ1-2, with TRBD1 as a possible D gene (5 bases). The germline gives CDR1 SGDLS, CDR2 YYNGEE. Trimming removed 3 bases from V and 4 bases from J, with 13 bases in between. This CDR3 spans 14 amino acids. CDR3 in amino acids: CASSAGQDIYGYTF. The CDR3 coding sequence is TGTGCCAGCAGCGCAGGACAAGACATCTATGGCTACACCTTC.

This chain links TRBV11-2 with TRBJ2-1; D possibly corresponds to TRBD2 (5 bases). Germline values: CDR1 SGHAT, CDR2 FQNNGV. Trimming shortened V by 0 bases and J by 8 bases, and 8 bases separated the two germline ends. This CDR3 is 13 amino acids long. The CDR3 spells CASSLDMRDEQFF. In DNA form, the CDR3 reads TGTGCCAGCAGCTTAGATATGAGGGATGAGCAGTTCTTC.